The next 3 T cell receptor beta chains were all read from a single sample in a study of blood T cell repertoires in COVID-19. Here immunoSEQ multiplex PCR was the method, and the copy in TCRdb shows in-frame clones only, minus some. The sample holds tens of thousands of clones; about nine tenths are singletons and the top ten take less than 5.5%. The sample consisted of peripheral blood. Every receptor here comes from a human donor in a cohort sampled during active COVID-19.

The chain employs TRBV5-1 and TRBJ1-3, with D possibly matching TRBD1 (6 bases). V lost 1 base to trimming and J lost 0 bases, with 17 bases between them. The CDR3 consists of 18 residues. Germline V gives CDR1 SGHRS, CDR2 YFSETQ. In nucleotides, the CDR3 is TGCGCCAGCAGCTTGACAGGGAACACTCCCCTCTCTGGAAACACCATATATTTT. It translates to CASSLTGNTPLSGNTIYF. Full variable domain (outside the CDR3, taken from reference TRBV5-1 and TRBJ1-3): KAGVTQTPRYLIKTRGQQVTLSCSPISGHRSVSWYQQTPGQGLQFLFEYFSETQRNKGNFPGRFSGRQFSNSRSEMNVSTLELGDSALYLCASSLTGNTPLSGNTIYFGEGSWLTVV.

The chain recombines TRBV3-1 (or the pseudogene TRBV3-2) with TRBJ1-3, with unresolved D. The CDR3 consists of 15 residues. Germline V gene sequence: CDR1 LGHDT, CDR2 YNNKEL (reference sequence). V was clipped by 1 base and J by 4 bases, with 11 bases between them. In DNA form, the CDR3 reads TGTGCCAGCAGCCAAGGCTCCGGTAAAGGAAACACCATATATTTT. Protein: CASSQGSGKGNTIYF.

The chain recombines TRBV7-2 with TRBJ2-2; D is possibly TRBD1 (7 bases). CDR3 length: 16 amino acids. Trimming removed 3 bases from V and 2 bases from J, with 13 bases in between. Germline CDR1 reads SGHTA; CDR2 reads FQGNSA. CDR3 in amino acids: CASSFYRGGNTGELFF. CDR3 nucleotide sequence: TGTGCCAGCAGCTTCTACAGGGGAGGCAACACCGGGGAGCTGTTTTTT.